Sequencing of this T cell receptor (beta chain) was carried out in a study of control samples from healthy donors and cancer patients. Sequenced by immunoSEQ multiplex PCR; TCRdb stores in-frame clones only, minus some. The sample consists of around 75,000 clones, over 70% of them appearing once. Germline CDR1 is ENHRY and CDR2 is SYGVKD. Trimming left V 0 bases short and J 7 bases short, with 16 bases between. The CDR3 contains 16 residues. The receptor comes from a middle-aged man in good health. Sequencing used blood. The chain recombines TRBV10-3 with TRBJ2-1; possibly TRBD1 for D (5 bases). CDR3 in DNA: TGTGCCATCAGTGAGTCGGTGGCAGGGCTACCGAATGAGCAGTTCTTC. Translating gives CAISESVAGLPNEQFF.